A single sample is the source of the 17 T cell receptor beta chains below, sequenced in a study of blood T cell repertoires in COVID-19. The assay was immunoSEQ multiplex PCR, and TCRdb's table has in-frame clones only and misses some. In the table there are about 51,000 clones, 70% to 90% of which are singletons. Specimen: peripheral blood. All receptors come from a man aged 80 or over with active COVID-19.

This clone was seen only once. The chain uses TRBV19 and TRBJ2-1; D may be TRBD1 (7 bases). Germline assignment: CDR1 LNHDA and CDR2 SQIVND (reference sequence). V was pared by 8 bases and J by 5 bases, with 13 bases between. This CDR3 is built from 13 residues. The CDR3 here is CASEGRGDNEQFF. CDR3 DNA sequence: TGTGCCAGTGAAGGCAGGGGGGACAATGAGCAGTTCTTC.

In this sample, this clone turned up once. The chain couples TRBV5-1 to TRBJ2-1, with 14 bases lining up with TRBD2. Germline V gene data show CDR1 as SGHRS and CDR2 as YFSETQ. The CDR3 covers 17 residues. V was pared by 3 bases and J by 6 bases, with 8 bases of the junction left unmatched. The CDR3 protein is CASSWGPGLAGVNEQFF. CDR3 nucleotides: TGCGCCAGCAGCTGGGGGCCGGGACTAGCGGGAGTCAATGAGCAGTTCTTC.

The chain recombines TRBV15 with TRBJ2-7, with 7 bases identical to TRBD2. Germline V lookup: CDR1 LNHNV, CDR2 YYDKDF (reference sequence). The CDR3 covers 16 residues. V was pared by 0 bases and J by 6 bases, with 11 bases of the junction left unmatched. CDR3 coding DNA: TGTGCCACCAGCAGAGAGGTAGAGGCGGGAGTCGGCGAGCAGTACTTC. It specifies CATSREVEAGVGEQYF.

V usage is TRBV7-2 and J usage is TRBJ2-3, with TRBD1 matching 8 bases. Germline loops: CDR1 SGHTA, CDR2 FQGNSA. CDR3 length equals 17 residues. V shed 1 base and J 0 bases; nucleotides not matched to a gene: 6. DNA of the CDR3: TGTGCCAGCAGCTTAGGACAGGGGATCACTAGCACAGATACGCAGTATTTT. It yields the protein CASSLGQGITSTDTQYF.

The CDR3 DNA reads as TGTGCCAGCTCACCGGGGGCACAGGTGAGGGAGCAGTACTTC. It yields the protein CASSPGAQVREQYF. The chain employs TRBV18 and TRBJ2-7, with a possible D match to TRBD1 (6 bases). Germline V lookup: CDR1 KGHSH, CDR2 LQKENI. CDR3 length: 14 amino acids. Between the trimmed V and J ends, which lost 3 bases and 7 bases, there was a span of 16 bases.

The chain recombines TRBV19 with TRBJ1-4, with 12 nucleotides matching TRBD1. Unmatched junction bases numbered 9, after V lost 11 bases and J lost 8 bases. The CDR3 is 14 residues long. Germline V CDR1 and CDR2: LNHDA, SQIVND (reference sequence). As DNA, the CDR3 is TGTGCCTCCCGGGACAGGGGGCGCCTCGAAAAACTGTTTTTT. As protein: CASRDRGRLEKLFF. Looking up the rest from reference TRBV19 and TRBJ1-4 gives the full variable domain: DGGITQSPKYLFRKEGQNVTLSCEQNLNHDAMYWYRQDPGQGLRLIYYSQIVNDFQKGDIAEGYSVSREKKESFPLTVTSAQKNPTAFYLCASRDRGRLEKLFFGSGTQLSVL.

The V gene is TRBV28, the J gene TRBJ1-2; 8 bases fit TRBD1. This CDR3 contains 16 residues. After removal of 6 bases from V and 7 bases from J, the junction contained 16 bases not matched to a gene. Germline-derived CDR1 and CDR2 are MDHEN and SYDVKM. This chain's CDR3 is CASSSKAGTGIRGYTF. The CDR3 DNA follows: TGTGCCAGCAGCTCTAAAGCCGGGACAGGTATTCGTGGCTACACCTTC.

V gene TRBV7-2 combines with J gene TRBJ2-7; the D gene is possibly TRBD2 (7 bases). Germline loops: CDR1 SGHTA, CDR2 FQGNSA. The CDR3 has 14 amino acids. V lost 6 bases and J lost 6, with 18 bases in between. CDR3 in DNA: TGTGCCAGCAGGGGAGGGGGGAGCCTCTCCGAGCAGTACTTC. Its protein product is CASRGGGSLSEQYF.

This sequence joins TRBV5-1 and TRBJ2-3; TRBD2 is a possible D gene (6 bases). Trimming took off 3 bases at V and 5 bases at J, with 19 bases between the two ends. This CDR3 contains 16 residues. Germline CDR1 reads SGHRS; CDR2 reads YFSETQ. The CDR3 here is CASSSGVAETQDTQYF. CDR3 bases: TGCGCCAGCAGCTCGGGGGTTGCGGAGACCCAAGATACGCAGTATTTT.

The rearrangement links TRBV20-1 to TRBJ1-3, with 7 bases that match TRBD1. Trimming removed 3 bases from V and 2 bases from J; junction bases left unmatched: 4. The CDR3 consists of 14 residues. Germline CDR1 is DFQATT and CDR2 is SNEGSKA (reference sequence). The CDR3 protein is CSASHTGAGNTIYF. The CDR3 DNA sequence: TGCAGTGCTAGTCATACAGGGGCTGGAAACACCATATATTTT.

The chain employs TRBV2 and TRBJ2-6; a weak D match, TRBD2 (6 bases). The V end was cut by 9 bases, the J end by 3 bases, with 15 bases between. CDR1 is SNHLY and CDR2 is FYNNEI in the germline V gene. The CDR3 contains 15 residues. CDR3 sequence (DNA): TGTGCCAGTAACTTGGGAGGAGGTGGGGCCAACGTCCTGACTTTC. Translated: CASNLGGGGANVLTF.

The chain joins TRBV7-9 to TRBJ2-1, with TRBD2 matching over 8 bases. Germline V gene lookup returns CDR1 SEHNR and CDR2 FQNEAQ (reference sequence). The V and J ends lost 5 bases and 0 bases, in that order; junction bases with no gene match: 3. The CDR3 loop spans 15 amino acids. The CDR3 region is CASSASGSSYNEQFF. CDR3 DNA sequence: TGTGCCAGCAGCGCGAGCGGGAGCTCCTACAATGAGCAGTTCTTC.

CDR3 amino acids: CASSRQTSGISNEQFF. The CDR3 DNA follows: TGTGCCAGCAGCAGACAGACTAGCGGGATCTCGAATGAGCAGTTCTTC. The chain joins TRBV2 to TRBJ2-1, with TRBD2 matching over 11 bases. The CDR3 consists of 16 residues. The germline V gene has CDR1 SNHLY and CDR2 FYNNEI. The J segment lost 7 bases and the V segment lost 6 bases, leaving 11 bases of the junction unmatched.

The chain has TRBV15 and TRBJ1-6, with 9 positions matching TRBD1. The trim removed 4 bases at V and 7 bases at J, leaving 5 bases unmatched. Germline assignment: CDR1 LNHNV and CDR2 YYDKDF (reference sequence). This CDR3 region has 15 residues. The DNA for the CDR3 is TGTGCCACCAGCACACGGGGACAGGGCAATTCACCCCTCCACTTT. Translating gives CATSTRGQGNSPLHF.

The chain joins TRBV19 to TRBJ2-3; 13 bases map to TRBD2. With 5 bases clipped from V and 3 bases from J, the junction kept 5 bases outside the gene matches. The CDR3 runs to 16 residues. The germline CDR1 and CDR2 sequences are LNHDA and SQIVND (reference sequence). The CDR3 DNA reads as TGTGCCAGTAGTGCCCGGACTAGCGGGAGTACAGATACGCAGTATTTT. This gives the protein CASSARTSGSTDTQYF.

This sequence joins TRBV5-1 and TRBJ2-5; the D gene is possibly TRBD2 (6 bases). CDR3 length equals 14 residues. V gave up 1 base and J gave up 2 bases, with 9 bases separating them. Looked up from germline, CDR1 is SGHRS and CDR2 is YFSETQ. The CDR3 is CASSLLEGQETQYF. As DNA, the CDR3 is TGCGCCAGCAGCTTGTTGGAGGGTCAAGAGACCCAGTACTTC. The variable domain in full, completed from reference TRBV5-1 and TRBJ2-5, reads KAGVTQTPRYLIKTRGQQVTLSCSPISGHRSVSWYQQTPGQGLQFLFEYFSETQRNKGNFPGRFSGRQFSNSRSEMNVSTLELGDSALYLCASSLLEGQETQYFGPGTRLLVL.

Judged by abundance, this clone is medium-sized. The V gene is TRBV6-5, the J gene TRBJ1-1; D not certain. Germline V gene sequence: CDR1 MNHEY, CDR2 SVGAGI. Trimming pared 7 bases from V and 0 bases from J, leaving 15 bases between. The CDR3 has 15 residues. This CDR3 is CASKAARPVNTEAFF. The CDR3, as DNA: TGTGCCAGCAAGGCAGCTAGACCCGTGAACACTGAAGCTTTCTTT.